This TCR beta chain originates from a study of a mutant IDH1 vaccine in newly diagnosed glioma (TCRdb year 2021). Regarding the study in general: Patients were given eight vaccinations, in weeks 1, 3, 5, 7, 11, 15, 19 and 23, which matched visits V03 through V10. In the chemotherapy-containing groups, vaccination started alongside temozolomide cycles, whereas in patients who had radiotherapy alone it started 4-6 weeks after radiotherapy. The roughly 32 treated patients were approximately 62% male and around 40% female, with a mean age of roughly 42 years. Before enrollment, most patients had been given radiochemotherapy with temozolomide as standard therapy, while the rest had received either radiotherapy alone or temozolomide alone. Peripheral blood was drawn at six visits: V03 (baseline), V05, V07, V10, V12 and V13. For exploratory analyses, roughly 25 treated patients had longitudinal TCRB deep sequencing done wherever samples were available. Study-level results and caveats: It was noted by the authors that analyses of patient blood samples could not be reproduced owing to sample limitations. Vaccine-induced immune responses across multiple MHC alleles were detected in about 93% of patients. Pseudoprogression appeared unrelated to alterations in the top peripheral T cell clonotypes detected by TCRB sequencing. Selection of PBMC samples for TCRB deep sequencing was based on availability.

Of note for this clone: Its antigen remains undetermined. The record has no base qualities; no much larger clone is one base away.

Receptor amplification or capture employed the immunoSEQ multiplex PCR assay. Rearranged TCR beta chain sequences were amplified using the hsTCRB Kit according to the manufacturer's protocol. An Illumina MiSeq was used to sequence the TCRB libraries. Per the source publication's procedure: The proprietary platform of the kit vendor was used for demultiplexing, trimming and gene mapping. TCRdb obtained this table from immuneACCESS and retained in-frame rearrangements with V and J assigned. These tables miss some clones; where compared with another copy, unresolved V genes account for less than half of the shortfall, and the remainder is unexplained. V and J calls and clone size are as listed in that table; D and trimming were resolved from the DNA. The sample contains around 40,000 clones, 84% of them found a single time. About 2.3% of the sample goes to the ten largest clones. The meaning of the sample's time point label: week 11, during vaccination. A 20-mer mutant IDH1 peptide at 300 micrograms in Montanide made up each vaccine dose, which was injected subcutaneously together with topical imiquimod. Newly diagnosed WHO grade 3 or 4 IDH1-mutant astrocytomas showing loss of nuclear ATRX were present in the donors. The samples were drawn from NOA16, a multicentre, single-arm, open-label phase I trial in Germany that tested a mutant IDH1 peptide vaccine in humans for the first time. Genomic DNA for TCRB sequencing was isolated from EDTA blood with the DNeasy Blood and Tissue Kit.

The sequences come from PBMCs, collected from a glioma patient whose treatment included an IDH1 peptide vaccine. The TCR comes from a man in his forties with glioma.

The CDR3 region: CASTLVGGGTGELFF. The DNA sequence reads TGTGCCAGCACTCTCGTCGGAGGGGGGACCGGGGAGCTGTTTTTT. The V and J segments used are TRBV6-6 and TRBJ2-2, with the D gene tentatively TRBD1 or TRBD2, based on 6 matching bases in each. From a lookup of the germline V gene (reference sequence), CDR1 and CDR2 are MNHNY and SVGAGI. The CDR3 covers 15 residues, taking in both the cysteine and the phenylalanine. The CDR3 DNA has 45 bases and is translated from base 1. V sheds 7 bases and J sheds 5 bases, leaving 17 bases between their ends.